These 11 T cell receptor beta chains share one sample of origin, sequenced in a study of CD8 T cells in ankylosing spondylitis. TCRdb reprocessed the 5' RACE reads with MiXCR, giving one entry per CDR3 protein. The data contain some 37,000 distinct CDR3 sequences, over 5.5% of them seen just once; the ten biggest clones take up about 12%. Sequenced input: blood, either unsorted or a sorted T cell fraction (not recorded which). These receptors all stem from a male donor with ankylosing spondylitis or in good health (not recorded which).

This clonotype occurred many times. The chain recombines TRBV10-2 with TRBJ2-2; no reliable D call. The CDR3 has 15 amino acids. Deletions cut 2 bases from V and 4 bases from J, with 11 bases between. Germline V gene sequence: CDR1 WSHSY, CDR2 SAAADI. CDR3 DNA: TGCGCCAGCAGTGAGATAGCCTCCCTCACCGGGGAGCTGTTTTTT. Residues: CASSEIASLTGELFF.

In this sample, this clonotype turned up many times. J is TRBJ2-2 and V is TRBV5-1; tentative D call: TRBD2 (6 bases). The CDR3 is 16 residues long. The V end lost 6 bases, the J end lost 2 bases, and 17 bases lay between the germline ends. Germline V gene sequence: CDR1 SGHRS, CDR2 YFSETQ. The CDR3 reads CASTEEGSLNTGELFF. DNA for the CDR3: TGCGCCAGCACCGAGGAGGGCTCACTCAACACCGGGGAGCTGTTTTTT. The entire variable domain, with the rest obtained from reference TRBV5-1 and TRBJ2-2, is as follows: KAGVTQTPRYLIKTRGQQVTLSCSPISGHRSVSWYQQTPGQGLQFLFEYFSETQRNKGNFPGRFSGRQFSNSRSEMNVSTLELGDSALYLCASTEEGSLNTGELFFGEGSRLTVL.

This clonotype was counted ten times or more. CDR3 sequence (DNA): TGTGCCAGCAGCCGCGACTCGATACAGGGGAGGGATGAAGCTTTCTTT. Its translation: CASSRDSIQGRDEAFF. The V and J genes are TRBV6-5 and TRBJ1-1, with 7 bases matching TRBD1. Germline values: CDR1 MNHEY, CDR2 SVGAGI. V dropped 6 bases and J dropped 7; count of bases not matched to a gene: 17. The length of the CDR3 is 16 residues.

This clonotype was observed at least ten times. V and J are TRBV5-6 and TRBJ2-2; 8 bases fit TRBD2. This CDR3 is built from 15 residues. CDR1 SGHDT and CDR2 YYEEEE come from the germline V gene. V shed 2 bases, J shed 4 bases, and the junction held 4 bases outside the gene matches. The CDR3 reads CASSFGSGVTGELFF. DNA for the CDR3: TGTGCCAGCAGCTTCGGTAGCGGGGTCACCGGGGAGCTGTTTTTT.

This clonotype was seen many times. The chain combines TRBV27 with TRBJ2-1; 11 nucleotides agree with TRBD2. The CDR3 runs 15 residues. Looked up from germline, CDR1 is MNHEY and CDR2 is SMNVEV (reference sequence). Trimming cost V 6 bases and J 7 bases; bases outside gene matches: 8. CDR3 residues: CASSIAGGLGNEQFF. The CDR3 region has the DNA TGTGCCAGCAGCATAGCGGGGGGGCTTGGGAATGAGCAGTTCTTC.

This clonotype was seen ten or more times. The J gene is TRBJ2-1, the V gene TRBV5-1; 8 bases map to TRBD2. Germline CDR1 SGHRS, CDR2 YFSETQ. The CDR3 is 13 amino acids. Trimming cost V 5 bases and J 4 bases; bases outside gene matches: 2. The CDR3 coding sequence is TGCGCCAGCAGAACGGGAGGGTACAATGAGCAGTTCTTC. Protein sequence: CASRTGGYNEQFF. Full variable domain (rest looked up from reference TRBV5-1 and TRBJ2-1): KAGVTQTPRYLIKTRGQQVTLSCSPISGHRSVSWYQQTPGQGLQFLFEYFSETQRNKGNFPGRFSGRQFSNSRSEMNVSTLELGDSALYLCASRTGGYNEQFFGPGTRLTVL.

The chain combines TRBV7-9 with TRBJ2-2; D unclear. Trimming removed 5 bases at V and 9 bases at J, with 13 bases between. The CDR3 totals 13 residues. CDR1 is SEHNR, CDR2 FQNEAQ, per germline (reference sequence). The CDR3 reads CASSPGVLWELFF. The CDR3 DNA reads as TGTGCCAGCAGCCCTGGGGTTCTCTGGGAGCTGTTTTTT.

This clonotype was counted many times. The chain combines TRBV29-1 with TRBJ2-1; 9 nucleotides match TRBD2. The CDR3 totals 11 residues. The germline V gene has CDR1 SQVTM and CDR2 ANQGSEA. J was trimmed by 10 bases and V by 2 bases; bases with no gene match: 0. The CDR3 reads CSVELAGEQFF. The CDR3 nucleotides read TGCAGCGTTGAACTAGCGGGGGAGCAGTTCTTC.

This clonotype showed up many times. The chain is built from TRBV5-1 and TRBJ2-7; D unresolved. V was pared by 0 bases and J by 5 bases, with 12 bases between. The CDR3 length is 14 residues. The germline gives CDR1 SGHRS, CDR2 YFSETQ. The CDR3 coding sequence is TGCGCCAGCAGCTTGGGACCGGGCTCGGACGAGCAGTACTTC. This encodes CASSLGPGSDEQYF.

This clonotype has a count of ten or more. The rearrangement uses TRBV20-1 and TRBJ2-1; 14 bases are a match to TRBD2. CDR3 length equals 14 residues. Trimming took 5 bases from V and 8 from J; bases not matched to a gene: 5. Looked up from germline, CDR1 is DFQATT and CDR2 is SNEGSKA (reference sequence). DNA of the CDR3: TGCAGTGCTCGGGGACTAGCGGGAGCGGATGAGCAGTTCTTC. Amino acid sequence: CSARGLAGADEQFF.

This clonotype was seen ten or more times. The chain couples TRBV29-1 to TRBJ2-5; 7 positions agree with TRBD2. The CDR3 loop spans 15 amino acids. Germline trimming cut 7 bases from V and 0 bases from J; bases unmatched to any gene: 11. CDR1 SQVTM and CDR2 ANQGSEA come from the germline V gene. The CDR3 DNA sequence: TGCAGCGCCGGGGGGACCTACAGGTACCAAGAGACCCAGTACTTC. Translating it yields CSAGGTYRYQETQYF.